This T cell receptor (beta chain) was sequenced for a study of a mutant IDH1 vaccine in newly diagnosed glioma (dated by TCRdb to about 2021). With respect to the entire study: Vaccination began 4-6 weeks after radiotherapy alone, or alongside temozolomide cycles in the chemotherapy-containing groups. For exploratory analyses, roughly 25 treated patients had longitudinal TCRB deep sequencing done wherever samples were available. Of the 32 treated patients, roughly 60% were male and approximately 38% were female, and the mean age was approximately 40 years. Peripheral blood samples were drawn at six visits, namely V03 (baseline), V05, V07, V10, V12 and V13. The week-35 safety follow-up took place at visit V12, and the week-47 end of study took place at visit V13. Before enrollment, most patients had been given radiochemotherapy with temozolomide as standard therapy, while the rest had received either radiotherapy alone or temozolomide alone. Results and caveats for the whole study, not just this receptor: The authors stated that sample limitations prevented analyses of patient blood samples from being reproduced. Vaccine-induced immune responses across multiple MHC alleles were detected in 93.3% of patients. Availability determined which PBMC samples were chosen for TCRB deep sequencing. No apparent relationship was observed between pseudoprogression and alterations in the top peripheral T cell clonotypes detected by TCRB sequencing.

Library preparation used the immunoSEQ multiplex PCR assay. Following the manufacturer's protocol, the hsTCRB Kit was used to amplify rearranged TCR beta chain sequences. TCRB libraries were sequenced on an Illumina MiSeq. The published analysis was carried out like this. The kit vendor's proprietary platform handled demultiplexing, trimming and gene mapping. In its TCRdb copy, this immuneACCESS table keeps in-frame sequences only and misses some clones. Where compared with another copy, unresolved V genes explain less than half of these, and the others have no known cause. Clone size and the V and J calls come from that table; the DNA yielded D and trimming. In all, the sample holds about 32,000 clones, and around three quarters of those were seen once. The ten largest clonotypes hold roughly 8.8% of the sample. V loses 3 bases at its end and J loses 6 bases; junction bases beyond the gene matches: 4. The CDR3 has 12 amino acids, counting the end cysteine and phenylalanine. The retained sequence is limited to the CDR3, 36 bases, with the frame set at the first base. CDR1 and CDR2, looked up from the germline V gene (reference sequence), are GTSNPN and SVGIG.

Explained via the paper, the time point label denotes: week 35, safety follow-up. Each vaccine dose was 300 ug of a 20-mer mutant IDH1 peptide in Montanide, given subcutaneously with topical imiquimod. Eight vaccinations were administered to patients in weeks 1, 3, 5, 7, 11, 15, 19 and 23, corresponding to visits V03 through V10. The donors had newly diagnosed IDH1-mutant astrocytomas of WHO grade 3 or 4 that showed loss of nuclear ATRX. The samples were drawn from NOA16, a multicentre, single-arm, open-label phase I trial in Germany that tested a mutant IDH1 peptide vaccine in humans for the first time. The DNeasy Blood and Tissue Kit was used to extract genomic DNA from EDTA blood for TCRB sequencing. Regarding this clone: The antigen this receptor binds is unknown. The sample holds no much larger clone one base away, and base qualities are not on file.

Sequenced material: PBMCs, taken from a glioma patient whose treatment included an IDH1 peptide vaccine. The receptor's source is a woman in her 30s with glioma. Some clones in this sample may be carry-over from other donors' samples. Recombination linked TRBV30 to TRBJ2-7; the junction holds 8 bases that match TRBD1. The DNA sequence follows: TGTGCCTGGAGCGGACAGGGTCGCGAGCAGTACTTC. Its product reads: CAWSGQGREQYF.